The T cell receptor (beta chain) under discussion was sequenced for a study of blood T cells in healthy people across ages. The V gene's germline CDR1 is MDHEN and CDR2 SYDVKM. The CDR3 has 16 residues. With 5 bases removed from V and 3 bases from J, the gap between germline ends came to 20 bases. The use of a sample-barcoded 5' primer and a J-beta primer mix characterized a second PCR of about 7 to 12 cycles. TCRdb itself ran the 5' RACE reads through MiXCR, one entry per CDR3 protein. Among 1 million or so distinct CDR3 sequences listed, roughly 24% were seen once. The data also belong to a second study, concerning T cells of mothers and their children.

This TCR derives from a girl aged 2-10 years in good health. Material: blood. The V gene is TRBV28, the J gene TRBJ2-7; TRBD1 is a possible D gene (5 bases). DNA of the CDR3: TGTGCCAGCAGTCCTACCACAGGCAAGGGGCTCTACGAGCAGTACTTC. As protein: CASSPTTGKGLYEQYF.